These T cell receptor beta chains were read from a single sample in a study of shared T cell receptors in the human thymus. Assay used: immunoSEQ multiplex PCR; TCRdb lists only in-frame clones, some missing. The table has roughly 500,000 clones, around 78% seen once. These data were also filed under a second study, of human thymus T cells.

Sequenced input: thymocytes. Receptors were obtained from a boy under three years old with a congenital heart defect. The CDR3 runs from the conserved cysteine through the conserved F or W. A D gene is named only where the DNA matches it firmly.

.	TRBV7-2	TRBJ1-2	CASSSLTGSYGYTF
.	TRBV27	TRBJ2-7	CATHTGHPRQEQYF
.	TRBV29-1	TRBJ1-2	CSVAFSRGRLYGYTF
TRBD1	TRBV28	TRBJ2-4	CASSPGQGGDNRDIQYF
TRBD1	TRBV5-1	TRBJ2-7	CASRPRDRAYEQYF
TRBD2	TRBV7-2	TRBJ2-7	CASSLAGGDEQYF
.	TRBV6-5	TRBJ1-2	CASRRGGLLYGYTF
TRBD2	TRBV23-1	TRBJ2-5	CARPPPSWASGRETQYF
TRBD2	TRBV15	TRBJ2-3	CATSVLAGGRADTQYF
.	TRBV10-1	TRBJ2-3	CARSTDTQYF
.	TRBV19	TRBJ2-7	CASTMGGAGFYEQYF
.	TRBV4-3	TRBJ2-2	CASSQERGPARGELFF
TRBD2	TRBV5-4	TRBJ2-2	CASSQRTSGRDITGELFF
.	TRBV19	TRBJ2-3	CASRASGTDTQYF
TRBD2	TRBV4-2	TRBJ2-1	CASTPGTSDYNEQFF
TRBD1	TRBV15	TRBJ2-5	CATSRGRTGGGGETQYF
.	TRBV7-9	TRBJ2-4	CASSMGEESNIQYF
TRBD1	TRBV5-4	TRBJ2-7	CASSLGQGAYEQYF
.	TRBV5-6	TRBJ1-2	CASGHRDLNYGYTF
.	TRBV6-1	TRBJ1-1	CASSERGLNTEAFF
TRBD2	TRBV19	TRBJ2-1	CASSITSVGNEQFF
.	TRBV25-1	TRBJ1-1	CASSEQGAGAFF
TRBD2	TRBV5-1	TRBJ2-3	CASSSPGLAGGDTQYF
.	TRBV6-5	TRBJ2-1	CASRSDHVGEQFF
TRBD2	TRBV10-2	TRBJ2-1	CASSPEGLAARLGYNEQFF
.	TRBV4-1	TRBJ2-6	CASSQDSVSGANVLTF
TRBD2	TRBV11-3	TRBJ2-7	CASSFGLAGGNEQYF
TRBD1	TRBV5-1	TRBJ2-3	CASSGGQGLGDTQYF
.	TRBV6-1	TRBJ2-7	CASSEPTQQYF
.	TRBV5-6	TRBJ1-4	CASRSDSHIGEKLFF
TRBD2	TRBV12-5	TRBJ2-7	CASGLVLPASGSYEQYF
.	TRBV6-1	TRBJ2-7	CASSAGLHEQYF
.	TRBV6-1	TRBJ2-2	CASSGAGTPDTGELFF
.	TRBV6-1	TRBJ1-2	CASSVREGGYGYTF
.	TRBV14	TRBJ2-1	CASSQESGLNYNEQFF
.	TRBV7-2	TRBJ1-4	CASSLFRSLNEKLFF
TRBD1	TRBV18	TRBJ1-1	CASSAPSDRATEAFF
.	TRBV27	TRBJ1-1	CASSLFIGGRLNTEAFF
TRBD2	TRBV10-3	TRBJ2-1	CAISQTSGRGTAWEQFF
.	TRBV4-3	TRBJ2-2	CASSQDSVLWGQNTGELFF
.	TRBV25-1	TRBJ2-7	CASQSGGAEVTYEQYF
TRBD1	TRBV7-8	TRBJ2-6	CASSSPGQASGANVLTF
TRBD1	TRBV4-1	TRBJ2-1	CASSQEDRGRDGSSYNEQFF
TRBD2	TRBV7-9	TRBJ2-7	CASSLGGDEQYF
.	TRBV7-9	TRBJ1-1	CASSPQWTEAFF
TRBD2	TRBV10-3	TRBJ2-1	CAIRNGLAGCNEQFF
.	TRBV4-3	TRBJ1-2	CASSQDRRGSDYGYTF
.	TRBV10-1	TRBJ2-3	CASSENRAEGPDTQYF